The rows below give T cell receptor beta chains drawn from one sample of a study of CD8 T cells in Susac syndrome. One entry per CDR3 protein, called by TCRdb with MiXCR from the immunoSEQ multiplex PCR reads. The data show roughly 120,000 distinct CDR3 sequences, approximately 94% seen once. The specimen sequenced was CD4+ T cells from PBMCs. The receptor set was obtained from a human donor with multiple sclerosis. Both conserved end residues are part of each CDR3. The order of the fields is clone size, V gene, J gene, D gene, CDR3 DNA, CDR3 protein. The D gene is left open where the match is weak. The size of a clone is reported for some rows only, either as once, few or many, or as a class for expanded clones.

>.|TRBV9|TRBJ2-5|TRBD2
TGTGCCAGCAGCGTAGGGCCTAGCGGGGGGCCTGGTGGGGAGACCCAGTACTTC
CASSVGPSGGPGGETQYF
>.|TRBV4-3|TRBJ1-2|.
TGCGCCAGCAGCACCCGGGACACTCGATATGGCTACACCTTC
CASSTRDTRYGYTF
>.|TRBV5-1|TRBJ1-1|.
TGCGCCAGCAGCCCTCCCCCGCCCAGCCGAGGGCGAGCTTTCTTT
CASSPPPPSRGRAFF
>.|TRBV7-9|TRBJ2-4|.
TGTGCCAGCAGCCCCGGGACTCAAGAAGTTATTCAGTACTTC
CASSPGTQEVIQYF
>once|TRBV19|TRBJ1-2|.
TGTGCCAGTAGTAGTCTGGGGGAGTATGGCTACACCTTC
CASSSLGEYGYTF
>.|TRBV6-2/TRBV6-3|TRBJ2-1|TRBD2
TGTGCCAGCAGTTTCGGACTAGCGGCCGATGAGCAGTTCTTC
CASSFGLAADEQFF
>.|TRBV20-1|TRBJ2-1|.
TGCAGTGCTCTAGTGGCTGAGCAGTTCTTC
CSALVAEQFF
>.|TRBV6-5|TRBJ1-1|.
TGTGCCAGTCTTAGTTTCGGGGGCCGGACTGAAGCTTTCTTT
CASLSFGGRTEAFF
>.|TRBV29-1|TRBJ1-2|.
TGCAGCGTTGAAAATACAGGGTCTGGCTACACCTTC
CSVENTGSGYTF
>.|TRBV29-1|TRBJ2-1|TRBD2
TGCAGCGTCTCTTTTAGCGGGGGTAATGAGCAGTTCTTC
CSVSFSGGNEQFF